The 22 T cell receptor beta chains presented below share a single source sample, sequenced in a study of OX40 agonist ivuxolimab in advanced cancers. Produced via immunoSEQ multiplex PCR; TCRdb's table is partial and in-frame only. This sample yields roughly 80,000 clones, of which roughly 80% are seen a single time; over 0.7% belongs to the top ten. The sequenced sample was CD4+ or CD8+ T cells sorted from blood, obtained in a trial of the OX40 agonist ivuxolimab. The origin of the receptors is an adult with an advanced solid tumor such as melanoma, head and neck, liver or kidney cancer.

The rearrangement uses TRBV4-3 and TRBJ2-1; D gene unclear. CDR3 length: 15 residues. The germline V gene encodes CDR1 LGHNA and CDR2 YSLEER. Trimming removed 0 bases from V and 1 base from J, with 7 bases in between. CDR3 amino acids: CASSQDPGSYNEQFF. The CDR3, as DNA: TGCGCCAGCAGCCAAGATCCGGGTTCCTACAATGAGCAGTTCTTC.

The V and J genes are TRBV27 and TRBJ1-3; D is unclear. Trimming took 4 bases from V and 0 from J, leaving 13 bases between them. The CDR3 loop spans 16 amino acids. Germline V CDR1 and CDR2: MNHEY, SMNVEV (reference sequence). The CDR3 reads CASSSPIRSSGNTIYF. CDR3 DNA sequence: TGTGCCAGCAGTTCCCCAATCAGGAGCTCTGGAAACACCATATATTTT.

The chain is built from TRBV11-2 and TRBJ2-1, with 7 bases identical to TRBD2. Germline V gives CDR1 SGHAT, CDR2 FQNNGV. The CDR3 sequence is 15 residues long. Trimming took 6 bases from V and 4 from J; bases not matched to a gene: 9. The DNA for the CDR3 is TGTGCCAGCAGGGTGGGGGGGTCAACGTACAATGAGCAGTTCTTC. Translated, it gives CASRVGGSTYNEQFF.

This chain connects TRBV5-5 to TRBJ1-5, with 7 bases aligning to TRBD1. The CDR3 is 16 amino acids. Germline CDR1 is SGHKS and CDR2 is YYEKEE (reference sequence). Trimming cost V 1 base and J 0 bases; bases outside gene matches: 4. The CDR3: CASSLNGQVSNQPQHF. In nucleotides, the CDR3 is TGTGCCAGCAGCTTGAATGGACAGGTTAGCAATCAGCCCCAGCATTTT.

This chain connects TRBV30 to TRBJ2-3; tentatively, D is TRBD1 (6 bases). The CDR3 length is 11 residues. Looked up from germline, CDR1 is GTSNPN and CDR2 is SVGIG (reference sequence). The V end was cut by 4 bases, the J end by 4 bases, with 6 bases between. CDR3 loop: CAWTGADTQYF. As DNA, the CDR3 is TGTGCCTGGACAGGGGCAGATACGCAGTATTTT.

The chain links TRBV6-5 to TRBJ1-6; 7 bases match TRBD1. The trim removed 8 bases at V and 3 bases at J, leaving 7 bases unmatched. Germline V gene data show CDR1 as MNHEY and CDR2 as SVGAGI. The CDR3 contains 15 residues. The CDR3 spells CASGQTGNYNSPLHF. CDR3 DNA sequence: TGTGCCAGCGGCCAGACAGGGAACTATAATTCACCCCTCCACTTT.

This clone was picked up a small number of times. The genes are TRBV6-5 and TRBJ1-5; tentative D call: TRBD1 (6 bases). The CDR3 contains 14 residues. V was trimmed by 3 bases and J by 9 bases, leaving 15 bases between them. Germline assignment: CDR1 MNHEY and CDR2 SVGAGI. CDR3 nucleotides: TGTGCCAGCAGTTATAGCCAGGGGTACCTGCCCCAGCATTTT. Translated: CASSYSQGYLPQHF.

The V gene is TRBV15, the J gene TRBJ2-1, with 7 bases matching TRBD1. This CDR3 has 16 amino acids. J gave up 6 bases and V 3 bases, and 11 bases lay outside the gene matches. CDR1 is LNHNV and CDR2 is YYDKDF in the germline V gene (reference sequence). The CDR3 bases are TGTGCCACCAGCAGGGACAGGTCATCCCTCGGCAATGAGCAGTTCTTC. This translates into CATSRDRSSLGNEQFF. Using reference TRBV15 and TRBJ2-1 for the parts outside the CDR3, the full variable domain is DAMVIQNPRYQVTQFGKPVTLSCSQTLNHNVMYWYQQKSSQAPKLLFHYYDKDFNNEADTPDNFQSRRPNTSFCFLDIRSPGLGDTAMYLCATSRDRSSLGNEQFFGPGTRLTVL.

The V gene is TRBV12-5, the J gene TRBJ1-1; 9 positions agree with TRBD1. Losses at the gene ends were 1 base for V and 11 bases for J; bases not matched to a gene: 5. The CDR3 contains 13 residues. CDR1 LGHNT and CDR2 FRNRAP come from the germline V gene. Written as DNA, the CDR3 is TGTGCTAGTGGTTTGGGGACAGGGGCTCGGGCTTTCTTT. Its translation is CASGLGTGARAFF.

V usage is TRBV12-5 and J usage is TRBJ2-3, with D perhaps matching TRBD2 (5 bases). Germline CDR1 and CDR2: LGHNT and FRNRAP. Trimming took off 7 bases at V and 2 bases at J, with 10 bases between the two ends. The CDR3 is made up of 13 amino acids. DNA for the CDR3: TGTGCTAGTGTCCCGACTAACACAGATACGCAGTATTTT. This translates into CASVPTNTDTQYF.

V usage is TRBV21-1 and J usage is TRBJ2-3; TRBD1 is the table's D call and was not checked against the DNA. TRBV21-1 constitutes a pseudogene. There are 16 residues in the CDR3. CDR3 protein: CASSHGQWRATDTQYF. CDR3 DNA sequence: TGTGCCAGCAGCCACGGACAGTGGCGTGCAACAGATACGCAGTATTTT.

V and J are TRBV6-5 and TRBJ2-2, with D maybe TRBD1 (6 bases). V lost 4 bases and J lost 3, with 15 bases in between. The CDR3 consists of 16 residues. Germline lookup yields CDR1 MNHEY and CDR2 SVGAGI. CDR3 in amino acids: CASSLQGNRDTGELFF. CDR3 coding DNA: TGTGCCAGCAGTTTACAGGGTAATCGCGACACCGGGGAGCTGTTTTTT.

The chain couples TRBV19 to TRBJ1-2; D remains unclear. Germline values: CDR1 LNHDA, CDR2 SQIVND (reference sequence). V was pared by 6 bases and J by 7 bases, with 15 bases between. CDR3 length: 13 amino acids. CDR3 DNA: TGTGCCAGTAGCCCCGGGAGGGTAGGTGGCTACACCTTC. Translated, it gives CASSPGRVGGYTF.

This sequence joins TRBV7-2 and TRBJ2-3; 7 bases map to TRBD1. Looked up from germline, CDR1 is SGHTA and CDR2 is FQGNSA. CDR3 length equals 14 residues. Trimming took 10 bases from V and 0 from J; bases not matched to a gene: 7. CDR3 amino acids: CATSGQFSTDTQYF. In nucleotides, the CDR3 is TGTGCCACCTCGGGACAGTTCAGCACAGATACGCAGTATTTT.

The gene calls are TRBV7-3 and TRBJ1-1; tentative D call: TRBD1 (5 bases). Trimming removed 4 bases from V and 2 bases from J, with 11 bases in between. Per germline, CDR1 SGHTA and CDR2 FQGTGA. This CDR3 contains 14 residues. The CDR3, as DNA: TGTGCCAGCAGCTCCGCGGGACTCAACACTGAAGCTTTCTTT. Translating gives CASSSAGLNTEAFF.

This chain joins TRBV7-2 and TRBJ1-5; D might be TRBD1 (5 bases). The CDR3 is 16 residues long. The V and J ends lost 5 bases and 0 bases respectively, with 14 bases between them. CDR1 SGHTA and CDR2 FQGNSA come from the germline V gene. This chain's CDR3 is CASSPRRGDSNQPQHF. Written as DNA, the CDR3 is TGTGCCAGCAGCCCCAGGCGGGGGGATAGCAATCAGCCCCAGCATTTT. Variable domain in full (rest from reference TRBV7-2 and TRBJ1-5): GAGVSQSPSNKVTEKGKDVELRCDPISGHTALYWYRQSLGQGLEFLIYFQGNSAPDKSGLPSDRFSAERTGGSVSTLTIQRTQQEDSAVYLCASSPRRGDSNQPQHFGDGTRLSIL.

The V call is TRBV5-8, the J call TRBJ2-7; 8 nucleotides match TRBD1. J was trimmed by 5 bases and V by 4 bases; bases with no gene match: 11. Germline CDR1 SGHTS, CDR2 YDEGEE. The CDR3 contains 15 residues. The CDR3 loop reads CASSLQQGGLHEQYF. The CDR3, as DNA: TGTGCCAGCAGCCTTCAACAGGGGGGCCTCCACGAGCAGTACTTC. Drawing the rest from reference TRBV5-8 and TRBJ2-7, the complete variable domain is EAGVTQSPTHLIKTRGQQATLRCSPISGHTSVYWYQQALGLGLQFLLWYDEGEERNRGNFPPRFSGRQFPNYSSELNVNALELEDSALYLCASSLQQGGLHEQYFGPGTRLTVT.

V gene TRBV5-1 combines with J gene TRBJ1-1; TRBD1 might be the D (5 bases). CDR1 is SGHRS, CDR2 YFSETQ, per germline. V was trimmed by 4 bases and J by 1 base, leaving 11 bases between them. This CDR3 has 14 amino acids. CDR3 sequence (DNA): TGCGCCAGCAGCACGACAGACCAGAACACTGAAGCTTTCTTT. Protein product: CASSTTDQNTEAFF.

This clone came up once. The rearrangement uses TRBV7-2 and TRBJ1-2; no clear D. Between the trimmed V and J ends, which lost 4 bases and 7 bases, there was a span of 10 bases. Germline values: CDR1 SGHTA, CDR2 FQGNSA. The CDR3 loop spans 12 amino acids. The CDR3 sequence is CASSYHSSGYTF. CDR3 DNA sequence: TGTGCCAGCAGCTACCACTCGAGTGGCTACACCTTC.

This chain links TRBV11-2 with TRBJ2-5; tentatively, D is TRBD2 (6 bases). The V end lost 5 bases, the J end lost 5 bases, and 15 bases lay between the germline ends. This CDR3 is built from 14 residues. Germline V gene data show CDR1 as SGHAT and CDR2 as FQNNGV. CDR3 in amino acids: CASSPPRGTETQYF. The CDR3 DNA sequence: TGTGCCAGCAGCCCACCGCGGGGAACGGAGACCCAGTACTTC.

The chain combines TRBV2 with TRBJ2-7; D perhaps matches TRBD2 (5 bases). CDR1 SNHLY and CDR2 FYNNEI come from the germline V gene. CDR3 length equals 15 residues. Trimming pared 6 bases from V and 2 bases from J, leaving 17 bases between. In DNA form, the CDR3 reads TGTGCCAGCAGAGGCCTCCTAGCCGGGCCCTACGAGCAGTACTTC. Protein sequence: CASRGLLAGPYEQYF.

The chain carries TRBV6-6 and TRBJ2-7, with D perhaps matching TRBD2 (6 bases). The CDR3 covers 14 residues. V lost 2 bases to trimming and J lost 1 base, with 9 bases between them. The germline gives CDR1 MNHNY, CDR2 SVGAGI (reference sequence). This CDR3 reads CASSYGDSSYEQYF. The CDR3 DNA sequence: TGTGCCAGCAGTTACGGGGACTCTTCCTACGAGCAGTACTTC.